Each of the 22 T cell receptor beta chains below was sequenced from the same sample in a study of T cells in Graves' hyperthyroidism and ophthalmopathy. RNA transcripts provided the source from which TCR beta CDR3 regions were amplified. First-round RT-PCR of the TCR CDR3 relied on the HTBI primer set. TCRdb processed the multiplex PCR reads anew with MiXCR; each CDR3 protein has one entry. The sample carries approximately 610,000 distinct CDR3 sequences, about 15% recorded once. What was sequenced was blood. The receptors come from a middle-aged woman with Graves' ophthalmopathy.

This clonotype has more than one count but fewer than ten. This chain links TRBV28 with TRBJ2-7; D is undetermined. V was shortened by 2 bases and J by 3 bases, with 11 bases between the two germline ends. CDR1 and CDR2 from the germline V gene are MDHEN and SYDVKM. The CDR3 covers 14 residues. DNA of the CDR3: TGTGCCAGCAGTTTAGACAATACAGACTACGAGCAGTACTTC. Protein product: CASSLDNTDYEQYF.

The chain's CDR3 is CSAPFWGRAYEQYF. CDR3 nucleotide sequence: TGCAGTGCCCCCTTTTGGGGGAGGGCCTACGAGCAGTACTTC. The chain has TRBV20-1 and TRBJ2-7, with 7 bases identical to TRBD2. Looked up from germline, CDR1 is DFQATT and CDR2 is SNEGSKA (reference sequence). The V and J ends lost 6 bases and 2 bases, in that order; junction bases with no gene match: 10. CDR3 length equals 14 residues.

The chain carries TRBV5-1 and TRBJ2-7, with a weak D call TRBD2 (6 bases). Looked up from germline, CDR1 is SGHRS and CDR2 is YFSETQ. Trimming removed 4 bases at V and 5 bases at J, with 19 bases between. There are 15 residues in the CDR3. CDR3 loop: CASSLTGTSRDEQYF. The CDR3 DNA is TGCGCCAGCAGCCTTACCGGGACTTCCCGTGACGAGCAGTACTTC.

V gene TRBV19 combines with J gene TRBJ1-2; 11 bases map to TRBD1. V shed 6 bases and J 4 bases; nucleotides not matched to a gene: 10. Per germline, CDR1 LNHDA and CDR2 SQIVND (reference sequence). This CDR3 has 16 residues. The CDR3 here is CASRGTGGDFGYGYTF. CDR3 DNA: TGTGCCAGTAGGGGGACAGGGGGAGATTTTGGCTATGGCTACACCTTC. The full variable domain, its missing parts supplied by reference TRBV19 and TRBJ1-2, is DGGITQSPKYLFRKEGQNVTLSCEQNLNHDAMYWYRQDPGQGLRLIYYSQIVNDFQKGDIAEGYSVSREKKESFPLTVTSAQKNPTAFYLCASRGTGGDFGYGYTFGSGTRLTVV.

At least ten counts were recorded for this clonotype. V usage is TRBV9 and J usage is TRBJ2-7; TRBD1 agrees at 7 bases. CDR1 and CDR2 (germline): SGDLS, YYNGEE. Trimming took 0 bases from V and 1 from J; bases not matched to a gene: 4. This CDR3 region has 15 residues. CDR3 DNA: TGTGCCAGCAGCGTAGGACACAGGGGTTCCTACGAGCAGTACTTC. This sequence encodes CASSVGHRGSYEQYF. The variable domain in full, with the rest retrieved from reference TRBV9 and TRBJ2-7, is DSGVTQTPKHLITATGQRVTLRCSPRSGDLSVYWYQQSLDQGLQFLIQYYNGEERAKGNILERFSAQQFPDLHSELNLSSLELGDSALYFCASSVGHRGSYEQYFGPGTRLTVT.

V is TRBV18 and J is TRBJ2-5; 8 positions match TRBD2. The J segment lost 8 bases and the V segment lost 2 bases, leaving 10 bases of the junction unmatched. The CDR3 spans 15 residues. The germline V gene has CDR1 KGHSH and CDR2 LQKENI. The CDR3 DNA reads as TGTGCCAGCTCACCATTCTCGGGAGGGCCCGGAACCCAGTACTTC. Encoded protein: CASSPFSGGPGTQYF.

The J gene is TRBJ2-5, the V gene TRBV6-1, with TRBD1 matching 10 bases. V lost 6 bases, J lost 2 bases, and 9 bases stayed unmatched. Germline lookup yields CDR1 MNHNS and CDR2 SASEGT. The CDR3 sequence is 16 residues long. The CDR3 DNA reads TGTGCCAGCAGGGATCCGGGACAGGGGCTTCAAGAGACCCAGTACTTC. Translation gives CASRDPGQGLQETQYF.

The chain couples TRBV6-5 to TRBJ1-2; D ambiguous. Germline V gene sequence: CDR1 MNHEY, CDR2 SVGAGI. The V end lost 0 bases, the J end lost 0 bases, and 11 bases lay between the germline ends. CDR3 length equals 16 residues. CDR3 amino acids: CASSYSQIIPNYGYTF. CDR3 bases: TGTGCCAGCAGTTACTCGCAGATCATCCCTAACTATGGCTACACCTTC.

This clonotype appeared many times. The chain couples TRBV6-2 or TRBV6-3 to TRBJ2-7; D is perhaps TRBD1 or TRBD2 (5 bases each). Per germline, CDR1 MNHEY and CDR2 SVGEGT. The V end was cut by 0 bases, the J end by 4 bases, with 13 bases between. This CDR3 comprises 15 residues. CDR3 DNA sequence: TGTGCCAGCAGTTACTCTGACGGGGCCGAGTACGAGCAGTACTTC. It yields the protein CASSYSDGAEYEQYF.

As regards this clonotype: This may come from a read error, since a much larger clone is one base off. V and J are TRBV6-5 and TRBJ1-2, with 9 bases matching TRBD1. Germline-derived CDR1 and CDR2 are MNHEY and SVGAGI. The CDR3 extends over 14 amino acids. This CDR3 is CASNYGQGIYGYTF. CDR3 in DNA: TGTGCCAGCAATTACGGACAGGGGATCTATGGCTACACCTTC.

This clonotype was detected ten times or more. The chain employs TRBV6-1 and TRBJ2-7; 7 bases are shared with TRBD1. The V and J ends lost 3 bases and 12 bases, in that order; junction bases with no gene match: 5. The CDR3 contains 11 residues. Per germline, CDR1 MNHNS and CDR2 SASEGT. The CDR3 sequence: CASSDRDSLYF. CDR3 in DNA: TGTGCCAGCAGTGACCGGGACAGCTTGTACTTC.

This clonotype was recorded a few times. The V gene is TRBV28, the J gene TRBJ1-3, with TRBD1 matching 8 bases. Trimming at V came to 4 bases and at J to 4 bases, leaving 6 bases not matched to a gene. CDR1 is MDHEN and CDR2 is SYDVKM in the germline V gene. The CDR3 sequence is 15 residues long. The CDR3 coding sequence is TGTGCCAGCAGTTCTAGACAGGGGCTCGGAAACACCATATATTTT. Encoded protein: CASSSRQGLGNTIYF.

The chain links TRBV12-3 or TRBV12-4 to TRBJ1-1; 7 bases agree with TRBD1. Trimming removed 3 bases from V and 6 bases from J; junction bases left unmatched: 10. The CDR3 has 15 amino acids. CDR3 sequence (DNA): TGTGCCAGCAGTTTCGAGGGGGCGCGAACAGCTGAAGCTTTCTTT. Its protein product is CASSFEGARTAEAFF.

This clonotype has more than one count but fewer than ten. CDR3 in amino acids: CSASEWRARGDQPQHF. CDR3 DNA: TGCAGTGCTAGCGAGTGGCGGGCACGGGGAGATCAGCCCCAGCATTTT. The chain has TRBV20-1 and TRBJ1-5; D not certain. Germline CDR1 reads DFQATT; CDR2 reads SNEGSKA (reference sequence). Between the trimmed V and J ends, which lost 3 bases and 5 bases, there was a span of 20 bases. The CDR3 totals 16 residues.

This clonotype was detected many times. The chain recombines TRBV13 with TRBJ2-7, with TRBD1 matching over 7 bases. The CDR3 has 15 amino acids. V shed 5 bases and J 2 bases; nucleotides not matched to a gene: 9. The germline V gene encodes CDR1 PRHDT and CDR2 FYEKMQ (reference sequence). The CDR3: CASSEGWTGTYEQYF. The DNA for the CDR3 is TGTGCCAGCAGCGAGGGCTGGACAGGCACCTACGAGCAGTACTTC.

This clonotype was counted ten times or more. V and J are TRBV6-5 and TRBJ2-7; unclear D gene. Trimming stripped 9 bases from V and 2 bases from J, with 17 bases between. Germline loops: CDR1 MNHEY, CDR2 SVGAGI. This CDR3 contains 14 residues. CDR3 region: CASGGPQRAYEQYF. The CDR3 DNA sequence: TGTGCCAGTGGTGGCCCCCAACGCGCCTACGAGCAGTACTTC.

The gene calls are TRBV12-3 or TRBV12-4 and TRBJ1-5; D not resolved. Trimming shortened V by 3 bases and J by 6 bases, and 15 bases separated the two germline ends. CDR3 length: 15 amino acids. CDR3 in amino acids: CASSLEGRVSQPQHF. The DNA for the CDR3 is TGTGCCAGCAGTTTGGAGGGCCGCGTTAGTCAGCCCCAGCATTTT.

The chain joins TRBV9 to TRBJ1-1; perhaps TRBD1 as D (5 bases). The CDR3 runs 14 residues. Germline assignment: CDR1 SGDLS and CDR2 YYNGEE. The V gene lost 4 bases and the J gene lost 5 bases, with 15 bases spanning the gap. The CDR3 spells CASSPQAGGTEAFF. Here the CDR3 DNA reads TGTGCCAGCAGCCCGCAGGCTGGGGGGACTGAAGCTTTCTTT.

The rearrangement uses TRBV12-3 or TRBV12-4 and TRBJ2-5; no reliable D call. The V end was cut by 7 bases, the J end by 4 bases, with 13 bases between. The CDR3 consists of 13 residues. CDR3 loop: CASTQWGGETQYF. CDR3 bases: TGTGCCAGCACCCAATGGGGTGGAGAGACCCAGTACTTC.

The table lists this clonotype with many counts. One end of the junction fails to match germline, which may point to a read error. The chain carries TRBV7-2 and TRBJ2-7, with 7 bases fitting TRBD2. The CDR3 sequence is 14 residues long. Germline V lookup: CDR1 SGHTA, CDR2 FQGNSA. The CDR3 coding sequence is TGTGCCAGCAGCCTAGCGGTGGAGGGCTACGAGCAGTACTTC. Its translation is CASSLAVEGYEQYF.

The rearrangement joins TRBV29-1 to TRBJ2-7; D not certain. V lost 1 base and J lost 9, with 16 bases in between. Per the germline V gene, CDR1 is SQVTM and CDR2 is ANQGSEA. This CDR3 region has 13 residues. For the CDR3, the DNA is TGCAGCGTTGAAGCAGGCCGGATCCCTGGGCAGTACTTC. Its protein is CSVEAGRIPGQYF.

This clonotype was seen a single time. The CDR3 sequence: CASSPTLAGAYEQYF. CDR3 DNA: TGTGCCAGCAGCCCAACCCTAGCGGGAGCCTACGAGCAGTACTTC. This rearrangement joins TRBV7-2 to TRBJ2-7, with 10 nucleotides matching TRBD2. The germline CDR1 and CDR2 sequences are SGHTA and FQGNSA. The CDR3 contains 15 residues. The V and J ends lost 5 bases and 2 bases, in that order; junction bases with no gene match: 6. Full variable domain (remainder filled in from reference TRBV7-2 and TRBJ2-7): GAGVSQSPSNKVTEKGKDVELRCDPISGHTALYWYRQSLGQGLEFLIYFQGNSAPDKSGLPSDRFSAERTGGSVSTLTIQRTQQEDSAVYLCASSPTLAGAYEQYFGPGTRLTVT.